The clone carrying this T cell receptor beta chain was recorded once. The antigen is undetermined. The data were taken from a study of T cells in pancreatic ductal adenocarcinoma. No neoadjuvant therapy was given to the selected pancreatic ductal adenocarcinoma patients before their surgery. Between the trimmed V and J ends, which lost 0 bases and 7 bases, there was a span of 10 bases. The CDR3 totals 14 residues. CDR1 is SNHLY, CDR2 FYNNEI, per germline. The assay was immunoSEQ multiplex PCR, and TCRdb's table has in-frame clones only and misses some. The table lists roughly 11,000 clones, roughly 88% of them singletons. General study results and limits: This surgical cohort overrepresents the minority presenting with early-stage disease. Mean clonality was roughly 0.11 in tumors and around 0.065 in blood, not significantly different. Tumor-versus-blood clonality comparisons may be biased toward lower tumor diversity. Tumor samples had fewer productive templates and roughly 7.7-fold fewer unique clonotypes than blood.

The V and J genes are TRBV2 and TRBJ2-1, with D unresolved. Sequencing used PBMCs. This TCR was sampled from a human donor with pancreatic ductal adenocarcinoma. CDR3 in DNA: TGTGCCAGCAGTGAAGCTTCCCCTATGAATGAGCAGTTCTTC. This sequence encodes CASSEASPMNEQFF.